This is a list of T cell receptor beta chains from one sample in a study of blood T cell repertoires in COVID-19. TCRdb's copy holds only in-frame clones and misses some; the assay was immunoSEQ multiplex PCR. The data hold around 200,000 clones, with 75% to 90% observed a single time. Input material: PBMCs or T cells enriched from blood (not recorded which). These TCRs come from a woman aged 25 to 39 who had been exposed to COVID-19. The CDR3 runs from the conserved cysteine through the conserved F or W. D genes are given only for firm matches. Some rows mark clone size as missing; the rest say once, few, many or name a class of expanded clone.

15	TRBD1	TRBV3-1/TRBV3-2	TRBJ2-1	.	CASSQDQGVYNEQFF	TGTGCCAGCAGCCAAGATCAGGGGGTCTACAATGAGCAGTTCTTC
13	TRBD1	TRBV4-1	TRBJ1-2	.	CASSGDRGYGYTF	TGCGCCAGCAGCGGTGACAGGGGGTATGGCTACACCTTC
12	.	TRBV19	TRBJ1-3	.	CATRGARNTIYF	TGTGCCACCCGGGGGGCCCGAAACACCATATATTTT
13	TRBD1	TRBV18	TRBJ1-2	.	CASSQGQGSGYTF	TGTGCCAGCTCCCAAGGACAGGGAAGTGGCTACACCTTC
14	.	TRBV19	TRBJ1-4	.	CASSMSRSNEKLFF	TGTGCCAGTAGTATGTCCAGGTCTAATGAAAAACTGTTTTTT
17	.	TRBV18	TRBJ2-6	.	CASSRVQGSSGANVLTF	TGTGCCAGCTCCCGGGTTCAGGGGAGCTCTGGGGCCAACGTCCTGACTTTC
16	.	TRBV29-1	TRBJ1-1	.	CSVVGSQGFSNTEAFF	TGCAGCGTTGTTGGTTCTCAGGGTTTTTCGAACACTGAAGCTTTCTTT
15	.	TRBV2	TRBJ1-5	.	CASRAGTNSNQPQHF	TGTGCCAGCAGGGCCGGGACAAATAGCAATCAGCCCCAGCATTTT
16	.	TRBV21-1	TRBJ1-1	few	CASSKGPASPNTEAFF	TGTGCCAGCAGCAAAGGCCCCGCAAGCCCGAACACTGAAGCTTTCTTT
11	.	TRBV12-3/TRBV12-4	TRBJ1-4	.	CASSQNEKLFF	TGTGCCAGCAGTCAGAATGAAAAACTGTTTTTT
16	.	TRBV19	TRBJ1-1	.	CASSIDQEGTNTEAFF	TGTGCCAGTAGTATAGATCAGGAGGGAACGAACACTGAAGCTTTCTTT
15	.	TRBV2	TRBJ1-5	.	CASSGPGTTNQPQHF	TGTGCCAGCAGTGGACCCGGGACTACCAATCAGCCCCAGCATTTT
15	TRBD1	TRBV3-1/TRBV3-2	TRBJ2-7	.	CASSQASGGFYEQYF	TGTGCCAGCAGCCAAGCATCAGGGGGCTTCTACGAGCAGTACTTC
13	.	TRBV5-1	TRBJ2-5	.	CASSPRQQETQYF	TGCGCCAGCAGCCCCCGACAGCAAGAGACCCAGTACTTC
14	.	TRBV5-6	TRBJ2-7	.	CASSFTGDRSEQYF	TGTGCCAGCAGCTTCACAGGAGACCGCTCAGAGCAGTACTTC
16	.	TRBV5-1	TRBJ2-1	.	CASSLKRDFSYNEQFF	TGCGCCAGCAGCTTGAAAAGGGACTTCTCCTACAATGAGCAGTTCTTC
13	TRBD1	TRBV18	TRBJ1-2	.	CASSPGTGYGYTF	TGTGCCAGCTCACCAGGGACAGGATATGGCTACACCTTC
15	.	TRBV6-5	TRBJ1-3	.	CASSPQGTSGNTIYF	TGTGCCAGCAGTCCTCAGGGAACCTCTGGAAACACCATATATTTT
14	TRBD1	TRBV19	TRBJ2-5	.	CASSISRGKETQYF	TGTGCCAGTAGTATCAGCAGGGGGAAAGAGACCCAGTACTTC
15	TRBD1	TRBV5-1	TRBJ2-3	.	CASSSGQGWTDTQYF	TGCGCCAGCAGCTCCGGACAGGGGTGGACAGATACGCAGTATTTT
13	TRBD1	TRBV10-2	TRBJ1-5	few	CASRQGPNQPQHF	TGCGCCAGCAGACAGGGGCCCAATCAGCCCCAGCATTTT
13	.	TRBV5-1	TRBJ2-1	once	CASSLPLAREQFF	TGCGCCAGCAGCCTTCCACTAGCTCGGGAGCAGTTCTTC
15	.	TRBV2	TRBJ1-1	.	CASSDQGARNTEAFF	TGTGCCAGCAGTGATCAAGGGGCTCGGAACACTGAAGCTTTCTTT
14	.	TRBV7-9	TRBJ1-2	.	CASSLDASNYGYTF	TGTGCCAGCAGCTTAGACGCGAGTAACTATGGCTACACCTTC
16	TRBD1	TRBV7-9	TRBJ2-7	.	CASSLGTGASSYEQYF	TGTGCCAGCAGCTTAGGGACAGGGGCGAGCTCCTACGAGCAGTACTTC
12	.	TRBV30	TRBJ1-1	.	CACETRVTEAFF	TGTGCCTGCGAAACCAGGGTTACTGAAGCTTTCTTT
15	TRBD2	TRBV6-5	TRBJ2-7	once	CASRLAGGPPYEQYF	TGTGCCAGCAGGCTAGCGGGGGGCCCTCCCTACGAGCAGTACTTC
13	.	TRBV12-5	TRBJ2-7	.	CASGLGGTYEQYF	TGTGCTAGTGGTTTGGGAGGGACCTACGAGCAGTACTTC
11	.	TRBV2	TRBJ2-7	.	CASSVRYEQYF	TGTGCCAGCAGTGTGCGCTACGAGCAGTACTTC
12	TRBD1	TRBV11-3	TRBJ1-1	.	CASRIAQGEAFF	TGTGCCAGCAGGATCGCCCAGGGGGAGGCTTTCTTT
13	.	TRBV30	TRBJ2-7	.	CAWSVLGRDEQYF	TGTGCCTGGAGTGTACTAGGAAGGGACGAGCAGTACTTC
15	.	TRBV11-2	TRBJ1-2	.	CASSPREEGLSGYTF	TGTGCCAGCAGCCCCCGGGAGGAGGGGCTGAGCGGCTACACCTTC
13	.	TRBV5-1	TRBJ1-1	once	CASSLRGGDEAFF	TGCGCCAGCAGCTTGAGGGGAGGGGATGAAGCTTTCTTT
16	TRBD2	TRBV4-1	TRBJ2-7	once	CASKLAGVSYSYEQYF	TGCGCCAGCAAACTAGCGGGGGTTTCATACTCCTACGAGCAGTACTTC
14	TRBD1	TRBV7-2	TRBJ1-2	.	CASSSGTGFHGYTF	TGTGCCAGCAGCTCCGGGACAGGGTTTCATGGCTACACCTTC
14	.	TRBV19	TRBJ1-2	.	CASTATGLLSGYTF	TGTGCCAGTACCGCAACAGGGCTCCTATCTGGCTACACCTTC
12	.	TRBV28	TRBJ1-6	many	CASSFSAAPLHF	TGTGCCAGCAGTTTCTCAGCGGCACCCCTCCACTTT
15	.	TRBV18	TRBJ1-1	.	CASSPRVGKNTEAFF	TGTGCCAGCTCACCACGAGTCGGGAAGAACACTGAAGCTTTCTTT
16	TRBD1	TRBV10-1	TRBJ2-7	.	CASSEAPGTGIYEQYF	TGCGCCAGCAGTGAGGCCCCTGGGACAGGAATCTACGAGCAGTACTTC
13	.	TRBV5-8	TRBJ1-5	.	CASSRQGNQPQHF	TGTGCCAGCAGTCGACAGGGCAATCAGCCCCAGCATTTT
14	TRBD1	TRBV24-1	TRBJ1-2	once	CATSDPRTGPGYTF	TGTGCCACCAGTGATCCTCGGACAGGGCCTGGCTACACCTTC
16	TRBD1	TRBV6-7	TRBJ1-6	.	CASSFRRGQINSPLHF	TGTGCCAGCAGTTTCCGACGGGGACAGATTAATTCACCCCTCCACTTT
16	TRBD1	TRBV11-2	TRBJ1-3	few	CASSPPGTGYGNTIYF	TGTGCCAGCAGTCCCCCAGGGACAGGGTATGGAAACACCATATATTTT
14	.	TRBV6-1	TRBJ2-5	.	CASSENSSQETQYF	TGTGCCAGCAGTGAGAACAGCTCCCAAGAGACCCAGTACTTC
16	.	TRBV3-1/TRBV3-2	TRBJ1-1	.	CASSQVPGGVGTEAFF	TGTGCCAGCAGCCAAGTTCCGGGGGGGGTCGGCACTGAAGCTTTCTTT
17	TRBD2	TRBV9	TRBJ2-3	.	CASSVDPSGGVIDTQYF	TGTGCCAGCAGCGTAGACCCTAGCGGGGGGGTTATAGATACGCAGTATTTT
15	TRBD1	TRBV7-2	TRBJ2-1	many	CASRPGGYSYNEQFF	TGTGCCAGCAGGCCAGGGGGATACTCCTACAATGAGCAGTTCTTC
13	TRBD1	TRBV16	TRBJ2-7	.	CASSQGTGNEQYF	TGTGCCAGCAGCCAAGGGACAGGGAACGAGCAGTACTTC
13	.	TRBV6-5	TRBJ1-1	.	CASSYLSNTEAFF	TGTGCCAGCAGTTACCTGAGTAACACTGAAGCTTTCTTT